This TCR beta chain was documented in a study of cytomegalovirus exposure and HLA in healthy donors. Germline lookup yields CDR1 MDHEN and CDR2 SYDVKM. The CDR3 length is 14 residues. Trimming cost V 7 bases and J 2 bases, with 15 bases left between them. It was with 60 Vbeta and 13 Jbeta primers that the PCR ran. Clones were read by immunoSEQ multiplex PCR, and TCRdb kept only the in-frame ones, dropping some. The sample has some 250,000 clones, around 81% seen once; the top ten hold about 7.5%. This TCR came from a woman between 55 and 75 years old in good health and CMV-seropositive. V is TRBV28 and J is TRBJ2-7; the D gene is possibly TRBD2 (7 bases). The specimen sequenced was PBMCs. The CDR3 region is CASKGGGPTYEQYF. In DNA, the CDR3 is TGTGCCAGCAAGGGGGGAGGGCCGACCTACGAGCAGTACTTC.